Reported below is one T cell receptor (beta chain). The data belong to a study of blood T cell repertoires in COVID-19. About the research overall: Donors in the United States, Italy and Spain gave samples during acute or convalescent COVID-19. T cells, B-cell-depleted T cells, or PBMCs provided the cDNA or gDNA that served as material.

Patients at the Seattle site were enrolled during active infection and followed longitudinally. Authors' data handling: Using reference gene primer amplification, nucleated cell counts were estimated. The data were produced by immunoSEQ multiplex PCR, yet TCRdb's version contains in-frame clones alone and is incomplete. Clone size and the V and J calls come from that table; the DNA yielded D and trimming. The sample carries some 160,000 clones, roughly 89% recorded once. The CDR3 is 17 residues long. Trimming took 0 bases from V and 0 from J, leaving 10 bases between them. The germline gives CDR1 SGHNT, CDR2 YYREEE (reference sequence).

V is TRBV5-4 and J is TRBJ2-6; possibly TRBD1 for D (5 bases). This TCR was recovered from a woman aged 70-85 years with COVID-19, enrolled during active disease. Sequencing was done on a sample of peripheral blood. This CDR3 is CASSLETVLSGANVLTF. For the CDR3, the DNA is TGTGCCAGCAGCTTGGAGACAGTCCTCTCTGGGGCCAACGTCCTGACTTTC.